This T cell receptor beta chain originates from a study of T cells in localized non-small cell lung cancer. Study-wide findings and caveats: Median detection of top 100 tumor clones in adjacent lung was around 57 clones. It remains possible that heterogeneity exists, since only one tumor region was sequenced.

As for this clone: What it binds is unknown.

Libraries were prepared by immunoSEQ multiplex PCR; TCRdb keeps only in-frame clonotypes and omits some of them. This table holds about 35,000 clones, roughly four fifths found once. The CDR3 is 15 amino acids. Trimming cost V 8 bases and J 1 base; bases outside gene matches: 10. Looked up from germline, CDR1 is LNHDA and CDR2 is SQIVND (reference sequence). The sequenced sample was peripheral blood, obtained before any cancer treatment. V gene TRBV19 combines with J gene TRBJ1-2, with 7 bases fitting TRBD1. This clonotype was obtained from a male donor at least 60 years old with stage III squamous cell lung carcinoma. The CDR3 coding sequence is TGTGCCAGTCAAAGGAAGACAGGGCTTAACTATGGCTACACCTTC. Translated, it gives CASQRKTGLNYGYTF.